These 9 T cell receptor beta chains originate from one sample sequenced in a study of Ad26.COV2.S vaccination and SARS-CoV-2 variants. Treatment defined: around 19 received Ad26.COV2.S at low or high dose, single or two shots; 5 received placebo; per-sample allocation not given. Vaccine and placebo recipients were sampled on day 63 after the first injection. Assay: immunoSEQ multiplex PCR; the TCRdb copy retains only in-frame clones and omits some. The sample lists fewer than 800,000 clones, more than 80% occurring once. The input for sequencing was peripheral blood, taken in a trial of Ad26.COV2.S vaccine versus placebo. The receptors were gathered from a person between 18 and 65 years old who received the Ad26.COV2.S COVID-19 vaccine or a placebo.

This chain connects TRBV2 to TRBJ2-7; 9 bases map to TRBD1. Germline V gene lookup returns CDR1 SNHLY and CDR2 FYNNEI. V lost 6 bases and J lost 4; bases outside the gene matches: 10. The CDR3 extends over 15 amino acids. The CDR3 DNA sequence: TGTGCCAGCAGCGAGACCGGGACAGGGTCGTACGAGCAGTACTTC. Protein product: CASSETGTGSYEQYF.

V and J are TRBV6-6 and TRBJ2-1; 9 nucleotides line up with TRBD1. Per the germline V gene, CDR1 is MNHNY and CDR2 is SVGAGI (reference sequence). The CDR3 totals 15 residues. V dropped 7 bases and J dropped 4; count of bases not matched to a gene: 8. DNA for the CDR3: TGTGCCAGCAAAATGTGGGACAGGGCTTACAATGAGCAGTTCTTC. It codes for CASKMWDRAYNEQFF.

This chain links TRBV18 with TRBJ2-4, with D tentatively TRBD1 (6 bases). V was pared by 2 bases and J by 0 bases, with 11 bases between. Germline V gene lookup returns CDR1 KGHSH and CDR2 LQKENI. This CDR3 spans 16 amino acids. The CDR3: CASSPSDSLAKNIQYF. Written as DNA, the CDR3 is TGTGCCAGCTCACCATCGGACAGCTTAGCCAAAAACATTCAGTACTTC.

The gene calls are TRBV7-9 and TRBJ2-7; no firm D call. The CDR3 is made up of 15 amino acids. Germline CDR1 reads SEHNR; CDR2 reads FQNEAQ (reference sequence). The ends were cut back, 3 bases at V and 3 bases at J, with 15 bases in the middle. CDR3 sequence: CASSLFDSEHYEQYF. The CDR3, as DNA: TGTGCCAGCAGCTTGTTCGACTCCGAACACTACGAGCAGTACTTC.

The chain has TRBV18 and TRBJ1-1; maybe TRBD1 (5 bases). The germline CDR1 and CDR2 sequences are KGHSH and LQKENI. The CDR3 covers 16 residues. V lost 1 base and J lost 4, with 16 bases in between. CDR3 sequence reads: CASSPQIDSAGTEAFF. The DNA for the CDR3 is TGTGCCAGCTCACCACAGATTGACAGTGCCGGCACTGAAGCTTTCTTT.

The V gene is TRBV30, the J gene TRBJ1-4; D is ambiguous. Trimming left V 2 bases short and J 6 bases short, with 10 bases between. Germline V CDR1 and CDR2: GTSNPN, SVGIG (reference sequence). The CDR3 spans 13 residues. The CDR3 spells CAWSTRRDEKLFF. CDR3 nucleotides: TGTGCCTGGAGTACACGTCGGGATGAAAAACTGTTTTTT.

The chain has TRBV20-1 and TRBJ2-3; D unresolved. Germline V gene sequence: CDR1 DFQATT, CDR2 SNEGSKA (reference sequence). The CDR3 covers 11 residues. Between the trimmed V and J ends, which lost 6 bases and 2 bases, there was a span of 6 bases. CDR3 nucleotide sequence: TGCAGTGCAGAACACACAGATACGCAGTATTTT. This gives the protein CSAEHTDTQYF.

This clone was observed a few times. The chain employs TRBV5-5 and TRBJ1-3; D not resolved. The CDR3 runs 16 residues. CDR1 is SGHKS, CDR2 YYEKEE, per germline (reference sequence). Trimming took 1 base from V and 4 from J, leaving 15 bases between them. Written as DNA, the CDR3 is TGTGCCAGCAGCTTGTCGGGCTCCCTGGAAGGAAACACCATATATTTT. Its translation: CASSLSGSLEGNTIYF.

The chain combines TRBV4-2 with TRBJ2-5; D is perhaps TRBD2 (7 bases). With 0 bases removed from V and 6 bases from J, the gap between germline ends came to 14 bases. Per germline, CDR1 LGHNA and CDR2 YNFKEQ. The CDR3 has 15 amino acids. The CDR3 DNA reads TGTGCCAGCAGCCAAGAAGGGGGGGAAGTGAAGACCCAGTACTTC. This translates into CASSQEGGEVKTQYF.